The TCR beta chain described here comes from a study of T cell responses to AZD1222 COVID-19 vaccine. V was pared by 5 bases and J by 2 bases, with 6 bases of the junction left unmatched. The CDR3 runs to 15 residues. Per germline, CDR1 SGDLS and CDR2 YYNGEE. This clone was detected once. No antigen is known for it. Profiling relied on immunoSEQ multiplex PCR, and the TCRdb table lists in-frame clones only, not all of them. The sample holds around 130,000 clones; 88% are singletons and the top ten take 5% to 7%. Study-wide results and caveats: Vaccine-associated CD4 TCRs ranged over spike, dominating at 160-218 and 743-854.

Doses given second, at about 4 or about 12 weeks, were pooled. The sequencing used peripheral blood, collected 28 days after the second AZD1222 dose. This sequence joins TRBV9 and TRBJ2-2; the match to TRBD1 covers 7 bases. The TCR was taken from an adult who received the AZD1222 COVID-19 vaccine. The CDR3 DNA follows: TGTGCCAGCAGATTGACAGGGCTAAACACCGGGGAGCTGTTTTTT. Protein product: CASRLTGLNTGELFF.